These T cell receptor beta chains were read from a single sample in a study of shared clonotypes between healthy human individuals. Assay used: immunoSEQ multiplex PCR; TCRdb lists only in-frame clones, some missing. The sample records approximately 440,000 clones, 60% to 80% being singletons. The sequenced material came from PBMCs. The receptors originated from a woman between 35 and 50 years old in good health. Some clones in this sample may be carry-over from other donors' samples. Both conserved end residues are part of each CDR3. D genes are given only for firm matches. Some rows mark clone size as missing; the rest say once, few, many or name a class of expanded clone.

. TRBJ2-3 . TRBV4-3 17 TGCGCCAGCAGCCGAAAGCTTAGGGGGGAGGGCACAGATACGCAGTATTTT CASSRKLRGEGTDTQYF
TRBD1 TRBJ1-2 . TRBV30 17 TGTGCCTGGAGTCCCACCTGGGTGGGACAGGCTAACTATGGCTACACCTTC CAWSPTWVGQANYGYTF
. TRBJ1-1 . TRBV6-5 14 TGTGCCAGCAGTCCATCCTTTGGGATCGCTGAAGCTTTCTTT CASSPSFGIAEAFF
. TRBJ2-7 few TRBV4-1 15 TGCGCCAGCAGCCAAGGCGGCTTGCCTTCCTACGAGCAGTACTTC CASSQGGLPSYEQYF
. TRBJ1-2 few TRBV19 15 TGTGCCAGTACCCTGGGGGGCAGAACTAACTATGGCTACACCTTC CASTLGGRTNYGYTF
TRBD1 TRBJ2-7 . TRBV7-7 13 TGTGCCAGCAGCTGGGACAGGGTTTCCGAGCAGTACTTC CASSWDRVSEQYF
. TRBJ2-7 . TRBV5-1 14 TGCGCCAGCAACGATCCAGGGAGCTCCTACGAGCAGTACTTC CASNDPGSSYEQYF
TRBD1 TRBJ2-7 many TRBV29-1 15 TGCAGCGTTTCTGGGACAGGGGGCTTCTCCTACGAGCAGTACTTC CSVSGTGGFSYEQYF
TRBD1 TRBJ1-1 . TRBV29-1 14 TGCAGCGTTGAACCTTGGACAGGGGACACTGAAGCTTTCTTT CSVEPWTGDTEAFF
. TRBJ1-5 . TRBV28 17 TGTGCCAGCAGTTTAACCGGCCGCATGGGGGGCAATCAGCCCCAGCATTTT CASSLTGRMGGNQPQHF
TRBD2 TRBJ2-7 . TRBV9 15 TGTGCCAGCAGCGTAGCTTCTAGCGGGATTGACGAGCAGTACTTC CASSVASSGIDEQYF
. TRBJ1-2 . TRBV28 12 TGTGCCAGCAGTAGACAGGTCTATGGCTACACCTTC CASSRQVYGYTF
TRBD2 TRBJ2-5 . TRBV10-2 14 TGCGCCAGCAGCCGGACTAGCGGGATTGAGACCCAGTACTTC CASSRTSGIETQYF
. TRBJ1-2 . TRBV29-1 12 TGCAGCGCTGGGGCGGCTAACTATGGCTACACCTTC CSAGAANYGYTF
. TRBJ1-2 . TRBV5-1 15 TGCGCCAGCAGCTTGGTAGGGGCAGGGGAGTATGGCTACACCTTC CASSLVGAGEYGYTF
TRBD2 TRBJ2-5 . TRBV7-3 15 TGTGCCAGCAGCCGCGGGACTAGCGGAGCAGAGACCCAGTACTTC CASSRGTSGAETQYF
. TRBJ1-2 . TRBV2 15 TGTGCCAGCAGGGACCCAGGGTTTACGAACTATGGCTACACCTTC CASRDPGFTNYGYTF
TRBD2 TRBJ2-3 . TRBV9 16 TGTGCCAGCAGCCCCCGGGATAGCGGGAGCACAGATACGCAGTATTTT CASSPRDSGSTDTQYF
TRBD2 TRBJ2-7 many TRBV7-9 14 TGTGCCAGCAGCTTAGCCCTAGCGGGGGGCGAGCAGTACTTC CASSLALAGGEQYF
. TRBJ2-7 . TRBV6-1 11 TGTGCCAGCAGGGAAGTTGGCGAGCAGTACTTC CASREVGEQYF
TRBD1 TRBJ1-2 . TRBV29-1 14 TGCAGCGTCAAAAAGGGACAGGACGTCTATGGCTACACCTTC CSVKKGQDVYGYTF
. TRBJ2-7 many TRBV30 10 TGTGCCTTTGGGGGGTTCGAGCAGTACTTC CAFGGFEQYF
. TRBJ1-1 . TRBV29-1 15 TGCAGCGTTGAAGGACGGATGGACTGGAGCACTGAAGCCTTCTTT CSVEGRMDWSTEAFF
TRBD2 TRBJ2-3 . TRBV5-1 17 TGCGCCAGCAGCTTAGAGGCTAGCGGGAGGGCCGGAGATACGCAGTATTTT CASSLEASGRAGDTQYF
TRBD1 TRBJ2-7 few TRBV28 14 TGTGCCAGCAGAAAAAGACAGGGCCTGGACGAGCAGTACTTC CASRKRQGLDEQYF
TRBD2 TRBJ2-3 . TRBV7-2 16 TGTGCCAGCAGCATCCTAGCGGGAGGTTTGTCAGATACGCAGTATTTT CASSILAGGLSDTQYF
TRBD2 TRBJ2-5 few TRBV27 23 TGTGCCAGCAGTTTAGTGTTGGGGGAAGGGACTAGCGAGAATCGAGGTCTTTTTGAGACCCAGTACTTC CASSLVLGEGTSENRGLFETQYF
TRBD1 TRBJ1-3 once TRBV5-1 15 TGCGCCAGCAGAGCAGGGGGCTACTCTGGAAACACCATATATTTT CASRAGGYSGNTIYF
. TRBJ1-1 once TRBV6-6 14 TGTGCCAGCAGCCGCGGGGGCCTGGGCACTGAAGCTTTCTTT CASSRGGLGTEAFF
TRBD2 TRBJ2-7 . TRBV5-1 15 TGCGCCAGCAGCTTGTCCGGGACTAGACACTACGAGCAGTACTTC CASSLSGTRHYEQYF
TRBD2 TRBJ2-1 . TRBV15 16 TGTGCCACCAGCAGAGTGACTAGCGAATCCTACAATGAGCAGTTCTTC CATSRVTSESYNEQFF
TRBD2 TRBJ2-7 . TRBV30 14 TGTGCCCTGACGGGACTAGCGGGAGGTGAGGAGCAGTACTTC CALTGLAGGEEQYF
TRBD2 TRBJ2-2 . TRBV19 14 TGTGCCAGCAGTAGTTCAGCGGGAGTCGGGGAGCTGTTTTTT CASSSSAGVGELFF
. TRBJ2-1 once TRBV6-9 17 TGTGCCAGCAGTTATACGGGCCCTCGATGTTCCTACAATGAGCAGTTCTTC CASSYTGPRCSYNEQFF
. TRBJ1-5 . TRBV7-3 13 TGTGCCAGCAGCTCAACGAGGGGGCAGCCCCAGCATTTT CASSSTRGQPQHF
. TRBJ1-2 . TRBV5-5 13 TGTGCCAGCAGCTTGAACACAATCTATGGCTACACCTTC CASSLNTIYGYTF
. TRBJ2-1 . TRBV5-1 16 TGCGCCAGCAGCTTGGCCGTGGGCCCTGGGGGCAATGAGCAGTTCTTC CASSLAVGPGGNEQFF
. TRBJ1-1 . TRBV2 14 TGTGCCAGCAGTACATCAGTGAGGAACACTGAAGCTTTCTTT CASSTSVRNTEAFF
TRBD2 TRBJ2-1 . TRBV7-3 14 TGTGCCAGCAGCCCGACTAGCTATTACAATGAGCAGTTCTTC CASSPTSYYNEQFF
TRBD2 TRBJ2-2 . TRBV7-3 16 TGTGCCAGCAGCTTATTTGGCCGGACTAGCGGAGGGGAGCTGTTTTTT CASSLFGRTSGGELFF
TRBD1 TRBJ2-5 once TRBV5-8 17 TGTGCCAGCAGCGGGACGGACAGGGGCCTTATACAAGAGACCCAGTACTTC CASSGTDRGLIQETQYF
. TRBJ2-6 once TRBV15 14 TGTGCCACCAGCGTCAGGGATGGGGCCAACGTCCTGACTTTC CATSVRDGANVLTF
. TRBJ1-5 . TRBV5-5 15 TGTGCCAGCAGCTGGAGGGGTGAAGGCAATCAGCCCCAGCATTTT CASSWRGEGNQPQHF
. TRBJ2-7 . TRBV28 12 TGTGCCAGCAGTTTACTTGGACACGAGCAGTACTTC CASSLLGHEQYF
. TRBJ2-5 many TRBV14 13 TGTGCCAGCAGCCAAAACCTGCAAGAGACCCAGTACTTC CASSQNLQETQYF
TRBD2 TRBJ2-3 . TRBV4-2 16 TGTGCCAGCAGCCAGGGTACTAGCGGGAGCCCAGATACGCAGTATTTT CASSQGTSGSPDTQYF
TRBD2 TRBJ2-1 . TRBV29-1 15 TGCAGCGTTGATTTGAAGGCGGGAGGGCGAAATGAGCAGTTCTTC CSVDLKAGGRNEQFF
TRBD2 TRBJ2-5 . TRBV6-5 15 TGTGCCAGCAGTTACAAAGCGGGAGGACAAGAGACCCAGTACTTC CASSYKAGGQETQYF